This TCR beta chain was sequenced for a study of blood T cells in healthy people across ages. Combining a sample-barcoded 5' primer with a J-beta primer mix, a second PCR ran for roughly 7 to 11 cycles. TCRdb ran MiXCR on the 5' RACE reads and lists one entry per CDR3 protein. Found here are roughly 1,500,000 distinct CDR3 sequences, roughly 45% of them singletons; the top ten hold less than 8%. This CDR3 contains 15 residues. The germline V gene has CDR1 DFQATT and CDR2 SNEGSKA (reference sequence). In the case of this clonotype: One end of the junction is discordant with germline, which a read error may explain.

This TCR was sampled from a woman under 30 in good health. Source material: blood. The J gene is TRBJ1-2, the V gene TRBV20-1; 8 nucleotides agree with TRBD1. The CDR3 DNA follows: TGCGGTGCTAGGGTCGGGACAGGCACTAACTATGGCTACACCTTC. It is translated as CGARVGTGTNYGYTF.